These 21 T cell receptor beta chains were all obtained from the same sample, sequenced in a study of control samples from healthy donors and cancer patients. The table came from immunoSEQ multiplex PCR; TCRdb's copy has only in-frame clones and leaves some out. The sample lists 150,000 to 200,000 clones; 88% were seen once. Input material: blood. Receptors were obtained from a man between 18 and 29 years old in good health.

The chain joins TRBV12-3 or TRBV12-4 to TRBJ2-5; D may be TRBD1 (6 bases). The length of the CDR3 is 12 residues. V shed 8 bases and J shed 3 bases, with 10 bases lying between them. The CDR3 sequence: CASGRTEETQYF. The CDR3, as DNA: TGTGCCAGCGGGCGGACAGAAGAGACCCAGTACTTC.

CDR3 nucleotide sequence: TGTGCCAGCAGCATCCCCATTACCGGGGCCGGGGAGCTGTTTTTT. The encoded protein is CASSIPITGAGELFF. This chain connects TRBV7-9 to TRBJ2-2; a possible D gene is TRBD2 (5 bases). Trimming shortened V by 5 bases and J by 6 bases, and 16 bases separated the two germline ends. Germline V gene sequence: CDR1 SEHNR, CDR2 FQNEAQ (reference sequence). The CDR3 is 15 residues long.

The rearrangement joins TRBV7-9 to TRBJ2-7, with TRBD1 identical over 7 bases. There are 13 residues in the CDR3. Germline values: CDR1 SEHNR, CDR2 FQNEAQ (reference sequence). The trim removed 5 bases at V and 3 bases at J, leaving 4 bases unmatched. As DNA, the CDR3 is TGTGCCAGCAGCGTGGGACAGAACTACGAGCAGTACTTC. Its translation: CASSVGQNYEQYF.

This clone came up many times. The gene calls are TRBV6-1 and TRBJ2-7, with D hard to call. The ends were cut back, 3 bases at V and 0 bases at J, with 12 bases in the middle. Germline-derived CDR1 and CDR2 are MNHNS and SASEGT. CDR3 length: 15 residues. The CDR3 here is CASSELNEGSYEQYF. Here the CDR3 DNA reads TGTGCCAGCAGTGAGTTGAACGAAGGCTCCTACGAGCAGTACTTC.

J is TRBJ1-2 and V is TRBV28, with D maybe TRBD1 (6 bases). The germline V gene has CDR1 MDHEN and CDR2 SYDVKM. This CDR3 has 14 residues. Trimming cost V 3 bases and J 4 bases, with 12 bases left between them. CDR3: CASSFLDSGYGYTF. The DNA of the CDR3 is TGTGCCAGCAGTTTCCTGGACAGTGGCTATGGCTACACCTTC.

This clone was seen a handful of times. The chain couples TRBV7-8 to TRBJ2-7, with D possibly being TRBD1 or TRBD2 (6 bases each). Germline loops: CDR1 SGHVS, CDR2 FQNEAQ. The CDR3 totals 17 residues. Trimming stripped 4 bases from V and 0 bases from J, with 19 bases between. CDR3 in amino acids: CASSSYRGQGISYEQYF. The CDR3 nucleotides read TGTGCCAGCAGCTCATACCGGGGGCAGGGGATCTCCTACGAGCAGTACTTC. The entire variable domain, with the rest obtained from reference TRBV7-8 and TRBJ2-7, is as follows: GAGVSQSPRYKVAKRGQDVALRCDPISGHVSLFWYQQALGQGPEFLTYFQNEAQLDKSGLPSDRFFAERPEGSVSTLKIQRTQQEDSAVYLCASSSYRGQGISYEQYFGPGTRLTVT.

This chain links TRBV6-6 with TRBJ1-1; D not certain. The V and J ends lost 7 bases and 0 bases respectively, with 9 bases between them. Per the germline V gene, CDR1 is MNHNY and CDR2 is SVGAGI (reference sequence). This CDR3 contains 13 residues. The CDR3 sequence: CASMRQMNTEAFF. CDR3 nucleotides: TGTGCCAGCATGAGGCAGATGAACACTGAAGCTTTCTTT.

Here the CDR3 DNA reads TGTGCCAGCAGTGTAACCGGGACAGCTAACTATGGCTACACCTTC. Translation: CASSVTGTANYGYTF. V usage is TRBV28 and J usage is TRBJ1-2; 7 bases map to TRBD1. Per the germline V gene, CDR1 is MDHEN and CDR2 is SYDVKM. Trimming cost V 5 bases and J 0 bases; bases outside gene matches: 6. The CDR3 runs 15 residues.

CDR3 loop: CASSSTGLRGEQFF. The DNA for the CDR3 is TGTGCCAGCAGCTCTACCGGCCTCAGGGGTGAGCAGTTCTTC. The chain uses TRBV7-8 and TRBJ2-1; a weak D match, TRBD1 (6 bases). Per the germline V gene, CDR1 is SGHVS and CDR2 is FQNEAQ. The CDR3 is 14 amino acids. The germline V and J ends were trimmed by 4 bases and 9 bases, with 16 bases remaining between them.

The chain is built from TRBV5-1 and TRBJ2-7; 11 bases agree with TRBD1. The CDR3 runs 14 residues. The germline V gene encodes CDR1 SGHRS and CDR2 YFSETQ. The trim removed 3 bases at V and 4 bases at J, leaving 3 bases unmatched. CDR3 residues: CASSSGTGGYEQYF. CDR3 nucleotides: TGCGCCAGCAGCTCCGGGACAGGGGGGTACGAGCAGTACTTC.

The rearrangement joins TRBV5-1 to TRBJ2-1; D perhaps matches TRBD2 (5 bases). The length of the CDR3 is 16 residues. The germline V gene encodes CDR1 SGHRS and CDR2 YFSETQ. V was shortened by 0 bases and J by 0 bases, with 10 bases between the two germline ends. The CDR3 is CASSLVVGSSYNEQFF. DNA of the CDR3: TGCGCCAGCAGCTTGGTGGTGGGGAGCTCCTACAATGAGCAGTTCTTC.

The chain uses TRBV30 and TRBJ1-1; D perhaps matches TRBD1 (6 bases). Germline V lookup: CDR1 GTSNPN, CDR2 SVGIG (reference sequence). The CDR3 contains 14 residues. V gave up 5 bases and J gave up 5 bases, with 18 bases separating them. The CDR3 nucleotides are TGTGCCTGGTCTGGTGGCAGGGGAGGGACTGAAGCTTTCTTT. Translating it yields CAWSGGRGGTEAFF.

The CDR3 sequence is CASSSGGTTEAFF. CDR3 nucleotide sequence: TGTGCCAGCAGTTCTGGGGGGACCACTGAAGCTTTCTTT. The rearrangement uses TRBV6-6 and TRBJ1-1; D is possibly TRBD1 (5 bases). Germline CDR1 MNHNY, CDR2 SVGAGI (reference sequence). The CDR3 covers 13 residues. V lost 4 bases and J 4 bases, leaving 10 bases between the germline ends.

For this clone: The junction departs from the called germline gene at one end, perhaps through a read error. The V gene is TRBV19, the J gene TRBJ2-3, with TRBD2 matching over 11 bases. The CDR3 spans 13 residues. The germline V gene has CDR1 LNHDA and CDR2 SQIVND (reference sequence). DNA for the CDR3: TGTGCCTGTAGCGGGGGGGATTCAGATACGCAGTATTTT. Protein: CACSGGDSDTQYF. The full variable domain, its missing parts supplied by reference TRBV19 and TRBJ2-3, is DGGITQSPKYLFRKEGQNVTLSCEQNLNHDAMYWYRQDPGQGLRLIYYSQIVNDFQKGDIAEGYSVSREKKESFPLTVTSAQKNPTAFYLCACSGGDSDTQYFGPGTRLTVL.

The rearrangement joins TRBV7-2 to TRBJ2-3, with no clear D. In germline, CDR1 is SGHTA, CDR2 FQGNSA. Trimming took 1 base from V and 2 from J, leaving 4 bases between them. This CDR3 has 13 residues. The CDR3 DNA sequence: TGTGCCAGCAGCTTAGGCCCCACAGATACGCAGTATTTT. As protein: CASSLGPTDTQYF.

The sample holds a few counts of this clone. The chain joins TRBV9 to TRBJ1-1; unclear D gene. With 0 bases removed from V and 5 bases from J, the gap between germline ends came to 11 bases. CDR3 length: 14 amino acids. The germline CDR1 and CDR2 sequences are SGDLS and YYNGEE. CDR3 in amino acids: CASSVAGSRTEAFF. In nucleotides, the CDR3 is TGTGCCAGCAGCGTAGCGGGGAGTCGGACTGAAGCTTTCTTT.

This sequence joins TRBV5-1 and TRBJ2-7; 10 bases are shared with TRBD2. V shed 4 bases, J shed 7 bases, and the junction held 5 bases outside the gene matches. The CDR3 consists of 13 residues. Germline loops: CDR1 SGHRS, CDR2 YFSETQ. The chain's CDR3 is CASSPTAGGEQYF. CDR3 sequence (DNA): TGCGCCAGCAGCCCCACAGCGGGGGGGGAGCAGTACTTC.

The chain couples TRBV2 to TRBJ2-7; perhaps D is TRBD1 or TRBD2 (5 bases each). V was clipped by 1 base and J by 2 bases, with 12 bases between them. Germline-derived CDR1 and CDR2 are SNHLY and FYNNEI. The CDR3 is 15 residues long. The CDR3 sequence: CASSEEGRYAYEQYF. DNA for the CDR3: TGTGCCAGCAGTGAAGAGGGACGGTATGCCTACGAGCAGTACTTC.

This chain connects TRBV19 to TRBJ2-3; 7 bases agree with TRBD1. Trimming removed 5 bases from V and 0 bases from J; junction bases left unmatched: 5. The CDR3 has 15 residues. Germline V CDR1 and CDR2: LNHDA, SQIVND (reference sequence). The CDR3 DNA follows: TGTGCCAGTAGTCCTTACAGGGGCAGCACAGATACGCAGTATTTT. This gives the protein CASSPYRGSTDTQYF.

The chain joins TRBV30 to TRBJ1-1; possibly TRBD1 for D (5 bases). Germline CDR1 GTSNPN, CDR2 SVGIG (reference sequence). V was cut by 4 bases and J by 3 bases, with 12 bases left in between. The CDR3 has 13 amino acids. CDR3 nucleotides: TGTGCCTGGATGAAAGGGGTAGACACTGAAGCTTTCTTT. Translating it yields CAWMKGVDTEAFF.

This rearrangement joins TRBV19 to TRBJ2-7, with 9 bases fitting TRBD1. The CDR3 spans 16 residues. The J segment lost 5 bases and the V segment lost 3 bases, leaving 11 bases of the junction unmatched. CDR1 LNHDA and CDR2 SQIVND come from the germline V gene (reference sequence). The CDR3 here is CASSISEGQGSDEQYF. The CDR3 region has the DNA TGTGCCAGTAGTATCTCTGAGGGACAGGGAAGCGACGAGCAGTACTTC.